What follows is one TCR beta chain and its context. Original data processing: Nucleated cell number was recorded as an estimate derived from reference gene primer amplification. Sequencing was performed with immunoSEQ multiplex PCR; in TCRdb, only in-frame clones are kept and a portion is missing. V, J and clone size derive from that table, while D and trimming were established from the DNA sequence. Counted here are around 300,000 clones, 85% occurring once; the ten biggest clones make up about an eighth. The data were taken from a study of blood T cell repertoires in COVID-19. The overall study: Specimens from acute and convalescent COVID-19 originated in the United States, Italy and Spain.

After removal of 5 bases from V and 4 bases from J, the junction contained 9 bases not matched to a gene. The CDR3 is made up of 16 amino acids. The germline CDR1 and CDR2 sequences are SGHAT and FQNNGV. V and J are TRBV11-2 and TRBJ2-7; the match to TRBD2 covers 12 bases. The specimen was peripheral blood. The TCR comes from a human donor in a cohort sampled during active COVID-19. DNA of the CDR3: TGTGCCAGCAGCCTAGGACTAGCGGGAATAAATTACGAGCAGTACTTC. It yields the protein CASSLGLAGINYEQYF. The entire variable domain, with the rest obtained from reference TRBV11-2 and TRBJ2-7, is as follows: EAGVAQSPRYKIIEKRQSVAFWCNPISGHATLYWYQQILGQGPKLLIQFQNNGVVDDSQLPKDRFSAERLKGVDSTLKIQPAKLEDSAVYLCASSLGLAGINYEQYFGPGTRLTVT.